This TCR beta chain is from a study of blood T cell repertoires in COVID-19. Looking at the study overall: Samples of COVID-19 (acute and convalescent) were obtained from the United States, Italy and Spain. The cDNA or gDNA used as material had been derived from T cells, B-cell-depleted T cells, or PBMCs.

Enrollment of patients from Seattle took place during active infection, with longitudinal follow-up. Per the authors' pipeline: Amplification with reference gene primers provided the estimates of nucleated cell counts. TCRdb keeps only in-frame clones here, not all; method: immunoSEQ multiplex PCR. Clone size and V and J calls were adopted from that table, with D and trimming inferred from the DNA. The top ten hold roughly 4.2% of the sample, which has over 75,000 clones, about 90% seen once. The germline gives CDR1 MNHEY, CDR2 SVGAGI. The V end was cut by 6 bases, the J end by 1 base, with 11 bases between. This CDR3 contains 14 residues.

The sequence was obtained from a human donor with COVID-19, enrolled during active disease. The donor label of this sample is uncertain. The J gene is TRBJ2-3, the V gene TRBV6-5; D gene uncertain. Sequenced input: peripheral blood. CDR3 coding DNA: TGTGCCAGCAGGGCCTTTGTCGGCACAGATACGCAGTATTTT. Translating gives CASRAFVGTDTQYF.